These 19 T cell receptor beta chains came from one sample sequenced in a study of T cells in Graves' hyperthyroidism and ophthalmopathy. RNA transcripts provided the source from which TCR beta CDR3 regions were amplified. A set of HTBI primers served as the primers for a first-round RT-PCR of the TCR CDR3. One entry per CDR3 protein, called by TCRdb with MiXCR from the multiplex PCR reads. The table has under 400,000 distinct CDR3 sequences, 15% to 19% seen once. Sequencing used blood. The receptors originated from a woman younger than 30 with Graves' hyperthyroidism that later progressed to Graves' ophthalmopathy.

This clonotype was seen a handful of times. A read error may explain this, as a much larger clone is one base away. This rearrangement joins TRBV30 to TRBJ2-5; 8 nucleotides match TRBD1. Germline V CDR1 and CDR2: GTSNPN, SVGIG (reference sequence). The CDR3 extends over 14 amino acids. The CDR3 nucleotides read TGTACCTCAAGACGAGGGACAGGAAAAGAGACCCAGTACTTC. Translating it yields CTSRRGTGKETQYF. Full variable domain (rest looked up from reference TRBV30 and TRBJ2-5): SQTIHQWPATLVQPVGSPLSLECTVEGTSNPNLYWYRQAAGRGLQLLFYSVGIGQISSEVPQNLSASRPQDRQFILSSKKLLLSDSGFYLCTSRRGTGKETQYFGPGTRLLVL.

This clonotype was counted ten times or more. The chain employs TRBV20-1 and TRBJ1-6; no clear D gene. V lost 0 bases to trimming and J lost 8 bases, with 14 bases between them. The CDR3 has 15 residues. Germline V gene sequence: CDR1 DFQATT, CDR2 SNEGSKA (reference sequence). CDR3 bases: TGCAGTGCTAGAGATTCACAGTCCATACATTCACCCCTCCACTTT. Protein product: CSARDSQSIHSPLHF.

Many counts were recorded for this clonotype. V and J are TRBV12-3 or TRBV12-4 and TRBJ1-3, with D tentatively TRBD1 (5 bases). V dropped 4 bases and J dropped 0 bases, with 10 bases sitting between them. This CDR3 spans 15 amino acids. As DNA, the CDR3 is TGTGCCAGCAGTTGGAGGGGCCTCTCTGGAAACACCATATATTTT. Translating it yields CASSWRGLSGNTIYF.

The table lists this clonotype with a few counts. The V and J genes are TRBV12-3 or TRBV12-4 and TRBJ2-3; 14 bases are shared with TRBD2. Trimming removed 3 bases from V and 0 bases from J; junction bases left unmatched: 11. The CDR3 extends over 20 amino acids. The CDR3 here is CASSLGDRLAGGPSTDTQYF. CDR3 coding DNA: TGTGCCAGCAGTTTGGGCGATCGACTAGCGGGAGGGCCTAGCACAGATACGCAGTATTTT.

This clonotype was detected a few times. The CDR3 sequence: CSARDVQGSYEQYF. In DNA form, the CDR3 reads TGCAGTGCTAGAGATGTGCAGGGTTCCTACGAGCAGTACTTC. V and J are TRBV20-1 and TRBJ2-7; tentatively, D is TRBD1 (5 bases). The CDR3 totals 14 residues. Between the trimmed V and J ends, which lost 0 bases and 1 base, there was a span of 10 bases. CDR1 is DFQATT and CDR2 is SNEGSKA in the germline V gene (reference sequence).

This clonotype was recorded many times. The chain carries TRBV9 and TRBJ2-2; D not certain. This CDR3 has 12 residues. Trimming removed 4 bases from V and 3 bases from J, with 4 bases in between. The V gene's germline CDR1 is SGDLS and CDR2 YYNGEE. CDR3 nucleotides: TGTGCCAGCAGCCTAGACACCGGGGAGCTGTTTTTT. The encoded protein is CASSLDTGELFF.

The sample holds many counts of this clonotype. This rearrangement joins TRBV3-1 to TRBJ2-2, with 7 bases lining up with TRBD1. Losses at the gene ends were 4 bases for V and 3 bases for J; bases not matched to a gene: 5. There are 15 residues in the CDR3. Germline V gene data show CDR1 as LGHDT and CDR2 as YNNKEL (reference sequence). The CDR3 protein is CASSPRDRYTGELFF. Here the CDR3 DNA reads TGTGCCAGCAGCCCCCGGGACAGATACACCGGGGAGCTGTTTTTT.

This clonotype was found many times. The chain couples TRBV3-2 to TRBJ2-7; TRBD2 is taken as the D call from the table, unchecked against the DNA. TRBV3-2 has pseudogene status. This CDR3 contains 15 residues. The CDR3 DNA is TGTGCCAGCAGCCAACACCCCACGGGGGAGGACGAGCAGTACTTC. This translates into CASSQHPTGEDEQYF.

This clonotype was picked up many times. J is TRBJ2-1 and V is TRBV2, with a weak D call TRBD1 (6 bases). The V gene lost 5 bases and the J gene lost 1 base, with 6 bases spanning the gap. The V gene's germline CDR1 is SNHLY and CDR2 FYNNEI. CDR3 size: 13 residues. The CDR3 region has the DNA TGTGCCAGCAGTAGGGGGTCCTACAATGAGCAGTTCTTC. Protein product: CASSRGSYNEQFF.

The sample holds a few counts of this clonotype. V usage is TRBV4-2 and J usage is TRBJ2-2; a weak D match, TRBD2 (7 bases). The CDR3 covers 17 residues. Germline V lookup: CDR1 LGHNA, CDR2 YNFKEQ. V lost 1 base and J 6 bases, leaving 18 bases between the germline ends. The chain's CDR3 is CASSQAIGGGKAGELFF. In DNA, the CDR3 is TGTGCCAGCAGCCAAGCAATTGGCGGGGGCAAGGCCGGGGAGCTGTTTTTT.

This clonotype was seen more than once but under ten times. The V and J genes are TRBV4-2 and TRBJ1-1; D remains ambiguous. Germline CDR1 reads LGHNA; CDR2 reads YNFKEQ. Trimming stripped 1 base from V and 0 bases from J, with 12 bases between. The CDR3 is 16 residues long. The CDR3 coding sequence is TGTGCCAGCAGCCAAGGGGCAGAGAGCATGAACACTGAAGCTTTCTTT. The encoded protein is CASSQGAESMNTEAFF.

This clonotype was observed many times. This rearrangement joins TRBV6-2 or TRBV6-3 to TRBJ1-2; 7 bases agree with TRBD1. The CDR3 totals 14 residues. With 2 bases clipped from V and 4 bases from J, the junction kept 4 bases outside the gene matches. Germline V gene data show CDR1 as MNHEY and CDR2 as SVGEGT. The CDR3 spells CASSYGRTGYGYTF. Written as DNA, the CDR3 is TGTGCCAGCAGTTACGGCAGGACAGGCTATGGCTACACCTTC.

This clonotype was counted many times. The rearrangement uses TRBV6-6 and TRBJ2-5; D remains unclear. The CDR3 contains 15 residues. With 0 bases removed from V and 2 bases from J, the gap between germline ends came to 10 bases. Germline V gives CDR1 MNHNY, CDR2 SVGAGI (reference sequence). The CDR3 sequence is CASSYSVIGQETQYF. The CDR3 DNA reads TGTGCCAGCAGTTACTCGGTTATTGGGCAAGAGACCCAGTACTTC.

At least ten counts were recorded for this clonotype. The chain is built from TRBV28 and TRBJ1-1; D is ambiguous. V dropped 8 bases and J dropped 2 bases, with 18 bases sitting between them. Germline V gives CDR1 MDHEN, CDR2 SYDVKM. The CDR3 has 15 amino acids. The chain's CDR3 is CASLFGQKFNTEAFF. In DNA form, the CDR3 reads TGTGCCAGCCTGTTCGGGCAAAAGTTTAACACTGAAGCTTTCTTT.

This clonotype has a handful of counts. Just one base apart from a much larger clone, this may be a read error. The chain uses TRBV20-1 and TRBJ2-5; 9 nucleotides line up with TRBD2. This CDR3 comprises 13 residues. Germline V CDR1 and CDR2: DFQATT, SNEGSKA (reference sequence). CDR3 nucleotide sequence: TGCAGTGCTGCTAGCGGGACGAAAGAGACCCGGTACTTC. Its translation is CSAASGTKETRYF.

The table lists this clonotype with many counts. The chain links TRBV6-2 or TRBV6-3 to TRBJ1-5; D not resolved. This CDR3 is built from 15 residues. V lost 0 bases and J lost 6, with 12 bases in between. CDR1 and CDR2 (germline): MNHEY, SVGEGT. CDR3 amino acids: CASSYSAGWRQPQHF. The CDR3 nucleotides are TGTGCCAGCAGTTACTCGGCGGGGTGGCGTCAGCCCCAGCATTTT.

In DNA, the CDR3 is TGTGCCAGCAGCAGGGACAGCGCCTTAGCCAAAAACATTCAGTACTTC. It codes for CASSRDSALAKNIQYF. The rearrangement joins TRBV5-6 to TRBJ2-4; 7 bases fit TRBD1. The CDR3 covers 16 residues. V dropped 4 bases and J dropped 0; count of bases not matched to a gene: 7. Looked up from germline, CDR1 is SGHDT and CDR2 is YYEEEE.

V usage is TRBV5-1 and J usage is TRBJ2-7; 9 nucleotides line up with TRBD1. Unmatched junction bases numbered 5, after V lost 0 bases and J lost 4 bases. This CDR3 comprises 15 residues. Germline-derived CDR1 and CDR2 are SGHRS and YFSETQ. Here the CDR3 reads CASSLGDRELYEQYF. For the CDR3, the DNA is TGCGCCAGCAGCTTGGGGGACAGGGAGCTTTACGAGCAGTACTTC.

This clonotype has a count of ten or more. This chain joins TRBV6-2 or TRBV6-3 and TRBJ1-6; perhaps TRBD1 as D (5 bases). Germline V gives CDR1 MNHEY, CDR2 SVGEGT. The CDR3 length is 11 residues. V gave up 6 bases and J gave up 16 bases, with 13 bases separating them. In nucleotides, the CDR3 is TGTGCCAGCAGGCTGGGACGTTTACTCCACTTT. Its translation: CASRLGRLLHF.